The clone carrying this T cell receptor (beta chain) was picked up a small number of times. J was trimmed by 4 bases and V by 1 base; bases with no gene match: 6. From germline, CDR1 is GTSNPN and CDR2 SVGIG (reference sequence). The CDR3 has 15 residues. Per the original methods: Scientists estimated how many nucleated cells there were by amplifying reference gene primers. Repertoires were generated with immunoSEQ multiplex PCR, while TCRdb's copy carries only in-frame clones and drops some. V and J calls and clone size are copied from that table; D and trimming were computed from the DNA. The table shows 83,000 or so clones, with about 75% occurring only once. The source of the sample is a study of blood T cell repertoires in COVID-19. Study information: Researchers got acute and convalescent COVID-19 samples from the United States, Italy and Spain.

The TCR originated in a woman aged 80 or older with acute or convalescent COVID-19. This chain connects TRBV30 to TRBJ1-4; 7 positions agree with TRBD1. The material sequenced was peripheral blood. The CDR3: CAWSAWDRVNEKLFF. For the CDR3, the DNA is TGTGCCTGGAGTGCCTGGGACAGAGTTAATGAAAAACTGTTTTTT.